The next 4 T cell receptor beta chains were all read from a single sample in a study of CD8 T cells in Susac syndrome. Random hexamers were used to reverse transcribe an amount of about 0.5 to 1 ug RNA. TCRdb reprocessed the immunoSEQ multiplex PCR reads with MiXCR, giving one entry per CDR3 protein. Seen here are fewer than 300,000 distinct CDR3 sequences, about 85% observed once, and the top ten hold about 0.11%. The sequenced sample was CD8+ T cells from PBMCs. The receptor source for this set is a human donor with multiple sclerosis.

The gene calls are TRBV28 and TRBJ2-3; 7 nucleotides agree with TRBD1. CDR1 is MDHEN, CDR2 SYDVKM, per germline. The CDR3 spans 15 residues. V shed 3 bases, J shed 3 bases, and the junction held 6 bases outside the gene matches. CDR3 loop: CASSFNPGQTDTQYF. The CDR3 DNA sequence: TGTGCCAGCAGTTTTAACCCGGGACAGACAGATACGCAGTATTTT.

The CDR3 nucleotides are TGTGCCAGCAGTTTGGCTAGCGTTAACACCGGGGAGCTGTTTTTT. As protein: CASSLASVNTGELFF. This sequence joins TRBV27 and TRBJ2-2; D might be TRBD2 (6 bases). The germline gives CDR1 MNHEY, CDR2 SMNVEV (reference sequence). The germline V and J ends were trimmed by 3 bases and 2 bases, with 10 bases remaining between them. The CDR3 totals 15 residues.

The CDR3 region has the DNA TGTGCCAGCAGCTTACCTGAGGGGGCGCCGGGGACTGAAGCTTTCTTT. Protein: CASSLPEGAPGTEAFF. This rearrangement joins TRBV7-9 to TRBJ1-1; 7 bases are a match to TRBD1. CDR1 is SEHNR, CDR2 FQNEAQ, per germline (reference sequence). With V trimmed by 2 bases and J by 5 bases, 11 bases remained unmatched. CDR3 size: 16 residues.

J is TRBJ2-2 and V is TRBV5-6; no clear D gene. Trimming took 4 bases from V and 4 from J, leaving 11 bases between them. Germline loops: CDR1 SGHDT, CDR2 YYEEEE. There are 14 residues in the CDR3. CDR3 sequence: CASSVGWGTGELFF. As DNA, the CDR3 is TGTGCCAGCAGCGTTGGTTGGGGCACCGGGGAGCTGTTTTTT.